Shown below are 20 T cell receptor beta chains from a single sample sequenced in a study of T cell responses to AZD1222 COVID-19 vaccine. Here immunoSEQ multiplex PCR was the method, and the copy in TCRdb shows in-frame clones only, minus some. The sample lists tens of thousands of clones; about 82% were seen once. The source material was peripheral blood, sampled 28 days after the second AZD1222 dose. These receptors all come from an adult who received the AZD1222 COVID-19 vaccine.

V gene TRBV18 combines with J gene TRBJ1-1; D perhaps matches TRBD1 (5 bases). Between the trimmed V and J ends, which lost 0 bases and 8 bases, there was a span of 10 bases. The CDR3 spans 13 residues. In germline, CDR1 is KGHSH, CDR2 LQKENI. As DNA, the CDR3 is TGTGCCAGCTCACCACCGGCAGGGAGGGAAGCTTTCTTT. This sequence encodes CASSPPAGREAFF.

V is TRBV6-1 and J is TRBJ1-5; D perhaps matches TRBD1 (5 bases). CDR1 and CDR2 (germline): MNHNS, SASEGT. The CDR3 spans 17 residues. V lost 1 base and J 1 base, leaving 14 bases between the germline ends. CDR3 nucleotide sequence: TGTGCCAGCAGTGAAGTGCAGGGCCGAGGGAGCAATCAGCCCCAGCATTTT. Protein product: CASSEVQGRGSNQPQHF.

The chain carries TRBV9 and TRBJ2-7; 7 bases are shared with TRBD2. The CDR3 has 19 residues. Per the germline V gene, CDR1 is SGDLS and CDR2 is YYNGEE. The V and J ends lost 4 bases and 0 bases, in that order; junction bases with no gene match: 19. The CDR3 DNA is TGTGCCAGCAGCCCTCAGAGGATTGCGACCGGGACTATCTCCTACGAGCAGTACTTC. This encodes CASSPQRIATGTISYEQYF.

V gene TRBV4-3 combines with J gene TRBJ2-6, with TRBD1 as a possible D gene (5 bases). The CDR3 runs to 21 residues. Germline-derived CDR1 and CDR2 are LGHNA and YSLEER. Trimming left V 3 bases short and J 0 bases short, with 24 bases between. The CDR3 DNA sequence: TGCGCCAGCAGCCAGGGGCAGATACTTGACCTACTTCACTCTGGGGCCAACGTCCTGACTTTC. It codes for CASSQGQILDLLHSGANVLTF.

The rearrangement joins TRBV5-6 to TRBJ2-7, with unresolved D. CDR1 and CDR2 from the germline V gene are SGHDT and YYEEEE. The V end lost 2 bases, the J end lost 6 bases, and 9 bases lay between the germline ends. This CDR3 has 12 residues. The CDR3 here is CASSLDRIEQYF. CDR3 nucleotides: TGTGCCAGCAGCTTAGACCGAATCGAGCAGTACTTC.

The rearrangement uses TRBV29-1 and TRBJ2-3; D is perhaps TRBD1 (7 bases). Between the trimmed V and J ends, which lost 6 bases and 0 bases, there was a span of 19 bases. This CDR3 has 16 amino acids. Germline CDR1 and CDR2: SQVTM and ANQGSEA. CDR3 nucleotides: TGCAGCGTAGCTGCGGGACAGCTAAAGAGCACAGATACGCAGTATTTT. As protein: CSVAAGQLKSTDTQYF.

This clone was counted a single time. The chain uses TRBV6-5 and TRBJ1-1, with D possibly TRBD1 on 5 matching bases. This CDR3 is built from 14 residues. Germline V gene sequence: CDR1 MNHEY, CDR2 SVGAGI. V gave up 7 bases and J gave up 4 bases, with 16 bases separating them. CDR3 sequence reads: CASTPLTGPTEAFF. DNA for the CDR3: TGTGCCAGCACCCCTCTTACGGGGCCCACTGAAGCTTTCTTT.

Here the CDR3 reads CASSYPAGYEQYF. The CDR3 DNA is TGTGCCAGCAGTTACCCGGCCGGTTACGAGCAGTACTTC. The genes are TRBV6-6 and TRBJ2-7, with D unclear. V was cut by 2 bases and J by 4 bases, with 9 bases left in between. This CDR3 is built from 13 residues. Germline V lookup: CDR1 MNHNY, CDR2 SVGAGI (reference sequence).

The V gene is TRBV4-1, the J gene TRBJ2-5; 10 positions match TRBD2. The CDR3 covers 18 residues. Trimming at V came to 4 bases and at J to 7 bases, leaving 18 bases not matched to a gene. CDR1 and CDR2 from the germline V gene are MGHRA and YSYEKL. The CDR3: CASSPRLGVLAGDGTQYF. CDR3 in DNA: TGCGCCAGCAGCCCCCGCCTGGGGGTGCTAGCGGGAGATGGGACCCAGTACTTC.

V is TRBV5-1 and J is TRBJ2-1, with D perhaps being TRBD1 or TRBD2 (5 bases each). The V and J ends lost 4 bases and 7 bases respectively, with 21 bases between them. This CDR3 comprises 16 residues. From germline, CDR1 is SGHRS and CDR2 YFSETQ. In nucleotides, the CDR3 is TGCGCCAGCAGCCGGGACGGGACGTCCACCGGGAATGAGCAGTTCTTC. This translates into CASSRDGTSTGNEQFF.

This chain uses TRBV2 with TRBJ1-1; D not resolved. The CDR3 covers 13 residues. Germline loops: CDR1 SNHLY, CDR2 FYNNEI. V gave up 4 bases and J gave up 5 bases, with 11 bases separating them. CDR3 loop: CASSGEGRTEAFF. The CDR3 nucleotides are TGTGCCAGCAGTGGGGAGGGTCGGACTGAAGCTTTCTTT.

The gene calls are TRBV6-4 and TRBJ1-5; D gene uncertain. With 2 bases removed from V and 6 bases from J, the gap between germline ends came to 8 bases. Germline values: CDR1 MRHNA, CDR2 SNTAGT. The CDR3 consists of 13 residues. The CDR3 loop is CASSDREGQPQHF. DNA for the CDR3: TGTGCCAGCAGTGACAGGGAGGGTCAGCCCCAGCATTTT.

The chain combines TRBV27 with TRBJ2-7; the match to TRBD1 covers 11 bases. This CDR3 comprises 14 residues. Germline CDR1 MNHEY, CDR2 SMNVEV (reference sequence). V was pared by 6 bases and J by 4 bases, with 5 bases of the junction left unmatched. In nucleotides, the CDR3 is TGTGCCAGCAGACCCGGACAGGGGGCGTACGAGCAGTACTTC. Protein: CASRPGQGAYEQYF.

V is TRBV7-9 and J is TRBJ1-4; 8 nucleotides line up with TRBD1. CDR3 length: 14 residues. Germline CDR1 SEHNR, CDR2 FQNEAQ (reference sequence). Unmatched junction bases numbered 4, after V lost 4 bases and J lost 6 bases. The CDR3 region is CASSWTGKDEKLFF. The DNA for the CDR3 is TGTGCCAGCAGCTGGACAGGGAAGGATGAAAAACTGTTTTTT.

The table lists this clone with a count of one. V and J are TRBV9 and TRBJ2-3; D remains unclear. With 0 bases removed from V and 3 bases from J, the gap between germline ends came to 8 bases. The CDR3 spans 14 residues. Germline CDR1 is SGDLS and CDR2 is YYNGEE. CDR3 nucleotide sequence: TGTGCCAGCAGCGTAGCGGACGTTACAGATACGCAGTATTTT. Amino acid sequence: CASSVADVTDTQYF.

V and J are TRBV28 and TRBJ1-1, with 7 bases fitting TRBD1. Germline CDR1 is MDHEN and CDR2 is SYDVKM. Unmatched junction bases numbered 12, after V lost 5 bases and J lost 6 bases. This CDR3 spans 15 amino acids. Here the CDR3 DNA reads TGTGCCAGCAGTCCCAAGACAGGGATCGGCGCTGAAGCTTTCTTT. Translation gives CASSPKTGIGAEAFF.

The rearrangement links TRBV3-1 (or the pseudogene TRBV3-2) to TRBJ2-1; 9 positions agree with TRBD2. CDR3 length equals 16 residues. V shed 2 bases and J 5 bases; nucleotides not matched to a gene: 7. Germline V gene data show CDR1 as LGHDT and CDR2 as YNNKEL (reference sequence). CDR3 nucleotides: TGTGCCAGCAGCCAATGGAGCGGGGGGAAAAACAATGAGCAGTTCTTC. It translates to CASSQWSGGKNNEQFF.

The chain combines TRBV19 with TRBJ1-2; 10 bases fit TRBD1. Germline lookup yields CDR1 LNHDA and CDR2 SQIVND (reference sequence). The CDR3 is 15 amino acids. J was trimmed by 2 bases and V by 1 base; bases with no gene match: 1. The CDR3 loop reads CASSIGGQGNYGYTF. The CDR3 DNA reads TGTGCCAGTAGTATAGGGGGACAGGGGAACTATGGCTACACCTTC.

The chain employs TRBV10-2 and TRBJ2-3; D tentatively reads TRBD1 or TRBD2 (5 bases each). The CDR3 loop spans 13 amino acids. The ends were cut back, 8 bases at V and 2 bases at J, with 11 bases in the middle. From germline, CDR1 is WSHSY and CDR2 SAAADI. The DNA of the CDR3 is TGCGCCAGCGGGGCTAGCTTCACAGATACGCAGTATTTT. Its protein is CASGASFTDTQYF.

The DNA of the CDR3 is TGTGCCAGCAGCTTTGGAGGCCTAAGCACAGATACGCAGTATTTT. This encodes CASSFGGLSTDTQYF. The chain is built from TRBV5-4 and TRBJ2-3, with D possibly matching TRBD2 (5 bases). The CDR3 runs 15 residues. V lost 2 bases and J lost 0, with 10 bases in between. Germline CDR1 is SGHNT and CDR2 is YYREEE (reference sequence).